This is a list of T cell receptor beta chains from one sample in a study of cytomegalovirus exposure and HLA in healthy donors. This table comes from immunoSEQ multiplex PCR, and its TCRdb copy is limited to in-frame clones, with some not included. The sample contains more than 140,000 clones, about three quarters of which appear only once. The sample was PBMCs. These receptor sequences come from a male donor in good health and CMV-seronegative. The CDR3 runs from the conserved cysteine through the conserved F or W. The D gene is left open where the match is weak. Rows give clone size only sometimes, using once, few, many, or a class for an expanded clone.

>TRBJ2-1|TRBV6-4|13|-|-
CASSEDGDNEQFF
TGTGCCAGCAGTGAGGACGGGGACAATGAGCAGTTCTTC
>TRBJ2-1|TRBV30|15|-|TRBD2
CAWSLGLASDNEQFF
TGTGCCTGGAGTTTGGGACTAGCGAGTGACAATGAGCAGTTCTTC
>TRBJ2-7|TRBV9|13|-|-
CASSPTSSYEQYF
TGTGCCAGCAGCCCCACTAGCTCCTACGAGCAGTACTTC
>TRBJ2-3|TRBV5-4|15|-|-
CASSLDETWQDTQYF
TGTGCCAGCAGCTTGGACGAGACTTGGCAGGATACGCAGTATTTT
>TRBJ2-2|TRBV30|18|-|TRBD2
CACSHGTSGGGNTGELFF
TGTGCCTGCAGCCACGGGACTAGCGGGGGGGGGAACACCGGGGAGCTGTTTTTT
>TRBJ2-2|TRBV9|15|-|-
CASSSTGTSTGELFF
TGTGCCAGCAGCTCGACAGGTACTTCCACCGGGGAGCTGTTTTTT
>TRBJ1-4|TRBV11-2|16|-|-
CASSLVAYTTNEKLFF
TGTGCCAGCAGCTTAGTAGCGTATACAACTAATGAAAAACTGTTTTTT
>TRBJ1-5|TRBV19|16|few|-
CASSMRILERYQPQHF
TGTGCCAGTAGTATGAGGATCCTGGAGAGGTATCAGCCCCAGCATTTT
>TRBJ1-1|TRBV6-5|15|-|TRBD1
CASSYGDRVNTEAFF
TGTGCCAGCAGTTACGGGGACAGGGTGAACACTGAAGCTTTCTTT
>TRBJ2-3|TRBV11-3|15|few|-
CASSDRDTVPDTQYF
TGTGCCAGCAGTGACCGGGACACCGTCCCAGATACGCAGTATTTT
>TRBJ1-2|TRBV28|15|-|-
CASSSIGGLNYGYTF
TGTGCCAGCAGTTCCATTGGGGGGTTGAACTATGGCTACACCTTC
>TRBJ1-2|TRBV7-2|12|-|-
CASSFDIYGYTF
TGTGCCAGCAGCTTCGACATCTATGGCTACACCTTC
>TRBJ1-2|TRBV7-2|15|-|TRBD1
CASSEGQGWVYGYTF
TGTGCCAGCAGCGAAGGACAGGGCTGGGTCTATGGCTACACCTTC
>TRBJ1-2|TRBV6-5|15|-|TRBD1
CASLPGTGGSYGYTF
TGTGCCAGCCTACCCGGGACAGGGGGCTCGTATGGCTACACCTTC
>TRBJ2-7|TRBV7-6|15|-|-
CASSPPDIFNYEQYF
TGTGCCAGCAGCCCACCCGACATCTTCAACTACGAGCAGTACTTC
>TRBJ2-7|TRBV6-1|14|-|TRBD1
CASSAGTGSYEQYF
TGTGCCAGCAGTGCCGGGACAGGGTCCTACGAGCAGTACTTC
>TRBJ2-1|TRBV5-1|13|-|-
CASSTDRNNEQFF
TGCGCCAGCAGCACCGACAGAAACAATGAGCAGTTCTTC
>TRBJ2-5|TRBV5-5|17|-|TRBD1
CASSVGRATGGRETQYF
TGTGCCAGCAGCGTAGGACGCGCCACAGGGGGAAGAGAGACCCAGTACTTC
>TRBJ1-5|TRBV6-5|15|-|TRBD1
CASSYTGTGDQPQHF
TGTGCCAGCAGTTATACCGGGACAGGGGATCAGCCCCAGCATTTT
>TRBJ2-1|TRBV7-3|13|-|-
CASSLSGYNEQFF
TGTGCCAGCAGCTTAAGCGGATACAATGAGCAGTTCTTC
>TRBJ1-3|TRBV9|17|-|TRBD1
CASSVVPGQGIGNTIYF
TGTGCCAGCAGCGTCGTACCGGGACAGGGGATTGGAAACACCATATATTTT
>TRBJ2-7|TRBV7-9|16|few|TRBD1
CASSPGQGLLSYEQYF
TGTGCCAGCAGCCCAGGACAGGGGCTTCTCTCCTACGAGCAGTACTTC
>TRBJ1-5|TRBV5-4|14|-|-
CASSLAGVGQPQHF
TGTGCCAGCAGCTTGGCTGGAGTCGGGCAGCCCCAGCATTTT
>TRBJ2-7|TRBV11-3|12|-|-
CASSLSMAEQYF
TGTGCCAGCAGCTTATCCATGGCCGAGCAGTACTTC
>TRBJ1-2|TRBV18|13|-|TRBD1
CASSPPGQGAGTF
TGTGCCAGCTCACCACCGGGACAGGGGGCCGGCACCTTC
>TRBJ2-1|TRBV6-4|15|few|TRBD2
CASSSSGGGYNEQFF
TGTGCCAGCAGTTCTAGCGGGGGGGGCTACAATGAGCAGTTCTTC
>TRBJ2-2|TRBV5-1|15|-|TRBD2
CASSLQRGDTGELFF
TGCGCCAGCAGCTTGCAGCGGGGGGATACCGGGGAGCTGTTTTTT
>TRBJ1-2|TRBV29-1|12|-|-
CSVRSEGGGYTF
TGCAGCGTTCGATCAGAAGGGGGTGGCTACACCTTC
>TRBJ2-7|TRBV7-2|14|-|-
CASSLGAGGYEQYF
TGTGCCAGCAGCTTAGGGGCAGGAGGCTACGAGCAGTACTTC
>TRBJ1-2|TRBV6-5|15|few|TRBD1
CASSPHSGTGYGYTF
TGTGCCAGCAGTCCACATTCCGGGACAGGGTATGGCTACACCTTC
>TRBJ2-1|TRBV7-3|12|-|TRBD2
CASSFSGGEQFF
TGTGCCAGCAGCTTTTCGGGAGGTGAGCAGTTCTTC
>TRBJ2-2|TRBV7-8|15|-|TRBD2
CASGYGGALTGELFF
TGTGCCAGCGGATACGGGGGGGCATTGACCGGGGAGCTGTTTTTT
>TRBJ2-2|TRBV21-1|16|-|-
CASSKDRKRVIGELFF
TGTGCCAGCAGCAAAGATCGTAAGAGGGTTATCGGGGAGCTGTTTTTT
>TRBJ1-5|TRBV10-3|12|-|-
CAISEGRGPQHF
TGTGCCATCAGTGAGGGTAGGGGGCCCCAGCATTTT
>TRBJ1-2|TRBV30|13|-|-
CAWSVLAGRGYTF
TGTGCCTGGAGTGTACTGGCCGGGAGAGGCTACACCTTC
>TRBJ2-1|TRBV7-6|14|once|-
CASSRTSGYNEQFF
TGTGCCAGCAGCCGAACTTCGGGGTACAATGAGCAGTTCTTC
>TRBJ2-3|TRBV5-6|14|-|-
CASSRGAGTDTQYF
TGTGCCAGCAGCCGTGGGGCCGGCACAGATACGCAGTATTTT
>TRBJ2-3|TRBV6-6|16|-|TRBD2
CASDFGLAGRTDTQYF
TGTGCCAGCGACTTCGGACTAGCGGGGCGCACAGATACGCAGTATTTT
>TRBJ1-1|TRBV7-9|15|-|TRBD1
CASSLAGQGGTEAFF
TGTGCCAGCAGCTTAGCGGGACAGGGCGGCACTGAAGCTTTCTTT
>TRBJ2-2|TRBV21-1|15|once|-
CASSPFRQGPGELFF
TGTGCCAGCAGTCCTTTTAGACAGGGGCCCGGGGAGCTGTTTTTT
>TRBJ2-1|TRBV7-9|14|-|-
CSSSLASSHNEQFF
TGTTCCAGCAGCTTAGCGTCTTCCCACAATGAGCAGTTCTTC
>TRBJ2-2|TRBV5-1|16|-|TRBD2
CASSFRLAGPTGELFF
TGCGCCAGCAGCTTCCGACTAGCGGGGCCCACCGGGGAGCTGTTTTTT
>TRBJ2-3|TRBV5-8|15|-|-
CASSPLAPGADTQYF
TGTGCCAGCAGCCCTTTGGCCCCAGGGGCAGATACGCAGTATTTT
>TRBJ1-5|TRBV7-9|15|once|TRBD1
CASSTGTGFNQPQHF
TGTGCCAGCAGCACCGGGACAGGCTTCAATCAGCCCCAGCATTTT
>TRBJ2-3|TRBV2|16|-|TRBD2
CASSLPSGGSTDTQYF
TGTGCCAGCAGTTTACCCAGCGGGGGGAGCACAGATACGCAGTATTTT
>TRBJ1-6|TRBV6-5|14|-|TRBD1
CASSSTGQDSPLHF
TGTGCCAGCAGCTCGACAGGGCAAGATTCACCCCTCCACTTT
>TRBJ1-2|TRBV2|16|-|TRBD1
CASRPATGGGYYGYTF
TGTGCCAGCAGGCCCGCGACAGGGGGCGGTTATTATGGCTACACCTTC
>TRBJ2-2|TRBV7-2|16|-|TRBD2
CASSLLTSGNTGELFF
TGTGCCAGCAGCCTACTTACTAGCGGGAACACCGGGGAGCTGTTTTTT
>TRBJ1-4|TRBV18|16|-|TRBD1
CASSPLGTDSNEKLFF
TGTGCCAGCTCACCACTCGGGACAGACTCTAATGAAAAACTGTTTTTT